Below, 10 T cell receptor beta chains from the same sample are listed, as sequenced in a study of blood T cell repertoires in COVID-19 (TCRdb year 2020). The library was generated by the immunoSEQ multiplex PCR assay. In TCRdb, the immuneACCESS table is reduced to in-frame sequences with V and J assigned. These tables do not hold every clone; where another copy was compared, an unresolved V gene accounts for under half, and the others remain unexplained. The table for this sample lists roughly 260,000 clones; roughly 90% of them were counted only once. The ten largest clonotypes hold about 2.2% of the sample. Specimen: peripheral blood. These receptors were collected from a woman aged 50 to 60 who had recovered from COVID-19.

The CDR3 here is CASSPLGVSGANVLTF. Here the CDR3 DNA reads TGTGCCAGCTCACCTTTAGGAGTCTCTGGGGCCAACGTCCTGACTTTC. The chain uses TRBV18 and TRBJ2-6; no clear D. Trimming cost V 3 bases and J 0 bases, with 9 bases left between them. Germline V gives CDR1 KGHSH, CDR2 LQKENI. This CDR3 spans 16 amino acids.

Worth noting for this clone: The same CDR3 arises from other DNA sequences in this sample as well. This chain connects TRBV14 to TRBJ1-2, with TRBD1 matching 7 bases. With V trimmed by 1 base and J by 4 bases, 3 bases remained unmatched. The length of the CDR3 is 14 residues. CDR1 and CDR2 from the germline V gene are SGHDN and FVKESK. CDR3 nucleotides: TGTGCCAGCAGCCAAGCAGGGGGTGGCTATGGCTACACCTTC. Translating gives CASSQAGGGYGYTF.

The chain links TRBV19 to TRBJ2-2, with D perhaps matching TRBD1 (5 bases). Germline CDR1 is LNHDA and CDR2 is SQIVND (reference sequence). Between the trimmed V and J ends, which lost 6 bases and 3 bases, there was a span of 14 bases. This CDR3 is 15 amino acids long. The CDR3: CASRGEGPDTGELFF. As DNA, the CDR3 is TGTGCCAGTAGAGGGGAAGGACCGGACACCGGGGAGCTGTTTTTT.

As regards this clone: Sequence at one end of the junction differs from germline and may be a read error. V gene TRBV7-7 combines with J gene TRBJ2-5, with D possibly being TRBD1 (6 bases). The CDR3 is 15 amino acids. In germline, CDR1 is SSHAT, CDR2 FNYEAQ (reference sequence). The CDR3 here is CASSQDSAPGETQYF. DNA for the CDR3: TGTGCTAGCAGCCAGGACAGTGCCCCTGGCGAGACCCAGTACTTC.

This chain links TRBV24-1 with TRBJ2-1, with 9 bases that match TRBD2. This CDR3 is 18 amino acids long. Germline-derived CDR1 and CDR2 are KGHDR and SFDVKD. V dropped 3 bases and J dropped 4; count of bases not matched to a gene: 12. The CDR3 spells CATSDEAGGTTTYNEQFF. The CDR3 DNA is TGTGCCACCAGTGATGAGGCGGGAGGGACCACGACTTACAATGAGCAGTTCTTC.

This clone appeared a single time. The chain uses TRBV20-1 and TRBJ1-5; tentatively, D is TRBD1 (5 bases). V lost 3 bases, J lost 5 bases, and 17 bases lay in between. This CDR3 region has 15 residues. The germline CDR1 and CDR2 sequences are DFQATT and SNEGSKA (reference sequence). This CDR3 reads CSASSGLAFDQPQHF. DNA for the CDR3: TGCAGTGCTAGTTCAGGGTTGGCGTTCGATCAGCCCCAGCATTTT.

This clone was observed a handful of times. V usage is TRBV15 and J usage is TRBJ2-1; unclear D gene. The CDR3 runs to 14 residues. Germline lookup yields CDR1 LNHNV and CDR2 YYDKDF (reference sequence). Trimming shortened V by 0 bases and J by 12 bases, and 15 bases separated the two germline ends. The DNA for the CDR3 is TGTGCCACCAGCAGAGATCCTCTCGCCTCGGGGCAGTTCTTC. This translates into CATSRDPLASGQFF.

The V call is TRBV20-1, the J call TRBJ1-2; D ambiguous. V gave up 6 bases and J gave up 7 bases, with 6 bases separating them. This CDR3 contains 9 residues. In germline, CDR1 is DFQATT, CDR2 SNEGSKA (reference sequence). Here the CDR3 reads CSAGVGYTF. As DNA, the CDR3 is TGCAGTGCGGGAGTTGGCTACACCTTC.

The chain links TRBV27 to TRBJ2-3; 7 positions match TRBD1. In germline, CDR1 is MNHEY, CDR2 SMNVEV (reference sequence). This CDR3 comprises 15 residues. The V gene end was trimmed by 2 bases and the J gene end by 0 bases; junction bases not matched to a gene: 2. CDR3 DNA: TGTGCCAGCAGTTTAAGGGGGCCGAGCACAGATACGCAGTATTTT. Protein product: CASSLRGPSTDTQYF.

The chain couples TRBV9 to TRBJ1-2, with no clear D. The CDR3 has 15 amino acids. Germline V gene lookup returns CDR1 SGDLS and CDR2 YYNGEE. V dropped 4 bases and J dropped 3 bases, with 16 bases sitting between them. The CDR3, as DNA: TGTGCCAGCAGCCCCCGCGTAACAGCCGACTATGGCTACACCTTC. It encodes CASSPRVTADYGYTF.